This TCR beta chain was sequenced in a study of T cell responses to AZD1222 COVID-19 vaccine. General study points: Sampling captured repertoires only after the peak T cell response. Most donors were white British and more were female, and clonal diversity was possibly underestimated.

Analyses pooled second doses at about 4 or about 12 weeks. Profiled with immunoSEQ multiplex PCR; TCRdb holds only in-frame clones, not every one. The sample contains tens of thousands of clones, approximately 90% of which appear only once. Trimming took 4 bases from V and 2 from J; bases not matched to a gene: 8. Germline V gives CDR1 MNHEY, CDR2 SVGEGT. CDR3 length equals 17 residues. In the case of this clone: As yet, its antigen is unknown.

Sequenced material: peripheral blood, taken 28 days after the second AZD1222 dose. The TCR was taken from an adult who received the AZD1222 COVID-19 vaccine. The chain has TRBV6-2 or TRBV6-3 and TRBJ2-1; TRBD2 agrees at 10 bases. The CDR3 DNA reads as TGTGCCAGCAGTTTCTCCCTCCTAGCGGGAGCCTACAATGAGCAGTTCTTC. This encodes CASSFSLLAGAYNEQFF.